This TCR beta chain was captured in a study of blood T cell repertoires in COVID-19. Study-level information: Material from acute and convalescent COVID-19 was sourced from the United States, Italy and Spain.

The length of the CDR3 is 16 residues. CDR1 MNHEY and CDR2 SMNVEV come from the germline V gene (reference sequence). V shed 6 bases and J 8 bases; nucleotides not matched to a gene: 18. Profiled with immunoSEQ multiplex PCR; TCRdb holds only in-frame clones, not every one. The sample carries around 320,000 clones, approximately 89% recorded once. V is TRBV27 and J is TRBJ1-2; 7 bases fit TRBD1. Sequencing input: peripheral blood. This clonotype was obtained from a woman between 25 and 40 years old with COVID-19, enrolled during active disease. CDR3 nucleotides: TGTGCCAGCAGCTCACGTCGACAAACAGGGGCGGGCGGCTACACCTTC. Its translation is CASSSRRQTGAGGYTF.